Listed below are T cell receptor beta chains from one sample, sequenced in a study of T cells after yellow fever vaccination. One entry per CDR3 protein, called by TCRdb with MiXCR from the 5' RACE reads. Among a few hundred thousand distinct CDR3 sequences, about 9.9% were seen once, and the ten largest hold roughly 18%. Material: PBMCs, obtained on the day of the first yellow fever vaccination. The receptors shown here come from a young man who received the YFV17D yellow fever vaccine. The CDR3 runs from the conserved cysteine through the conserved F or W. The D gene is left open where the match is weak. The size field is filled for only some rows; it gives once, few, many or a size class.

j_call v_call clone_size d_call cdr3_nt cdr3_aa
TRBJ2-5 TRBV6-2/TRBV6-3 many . TGTGCCAGCAGTCACGGAGAGACCCAGTACTTC CASSHGETQYF
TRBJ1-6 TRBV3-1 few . TGTGCCAGCAGCCAAGGAGGATATAATTCACCCCTCCACTTT CASSQGGYNSPLHF
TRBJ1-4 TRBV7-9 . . TGTGCCAGCAGCTCGGGGCGGGGTAGGCTGTTTTTT CASSSGRGRLFF
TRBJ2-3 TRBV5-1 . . TGCGCCAGCAGCTTGGATTTCGATACGCAGTATTTT CASSLDFDTQYF
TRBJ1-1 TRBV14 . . TGTGCCAGCAGCCCCCCAGCCCTTAGGAACACTGAAGCTTTCTTT CASSPPALRNTEAFF
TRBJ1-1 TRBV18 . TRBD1 TGTGCCAGCTCACCGGGGGACAGCACGGAAGCTTTCTTT CASSPGDSTEAFF
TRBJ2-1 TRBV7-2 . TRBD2 TGTGCCAGCAGCTTCAGCGGGGGAGGTCCGGGTGAGCAGTTCTTC CASSFSGGGPGEQFF
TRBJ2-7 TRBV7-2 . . TGTGCCAGCAGCCTGCCCCCGGGGGCCCAGTACTTC CASSLPPGAQYF
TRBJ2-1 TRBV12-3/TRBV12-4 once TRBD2 TGTGCCAGCAGTTTTTTAGCGGGGGGCTTTATCCGCTCCTACAGTGAGCAGTTCTTC CASSFLAGGFIRSYSEQFF
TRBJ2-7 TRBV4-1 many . TGCGCCAGCAGCCAAGACAGGTCATCCTACGAGCAGTACTTC CASSQDRSSYEQYF
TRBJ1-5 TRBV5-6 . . TGTGCCAGCAGCGTCGACAGGTTTGGCGGCAATCAGCCCCAGCATTTT CASSVDRFGGNQPQHF
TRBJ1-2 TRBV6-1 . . TGTGCCAGCAGGAGGGAGCTGGTCTATGGCTACACCTTC CASRRELVYGYTF
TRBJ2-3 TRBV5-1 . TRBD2 TGCGCCAGCAGCTCCCGGACTAGCGGGGGCAGGGATACGCAGTATTTT CASSSRTSGGRDTQYF
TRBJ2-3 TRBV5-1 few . TGCGCCAGCAGACCCGACTCGGGAGATACGCAGTATTTT CASRPDSGDTQYF
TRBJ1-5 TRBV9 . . TGTGCCAGCAGCCCCCAGGGAATTCAGCCCCAGCATTTT CASSPQGIQPQHF
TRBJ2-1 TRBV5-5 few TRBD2 TGTGCCAGCAGCTTTTTAGCGGGGTACAATGAGCAGTTCTTC CASSFLAGYNEQFF
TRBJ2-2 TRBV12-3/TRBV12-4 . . TGTGCCAGCAGGGTAGCGGACGGGGAGCTGTTTTTT CASRVADGELFF
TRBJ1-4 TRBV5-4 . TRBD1 TGTGCCAGCAGCCTGGGGGGGACAGGGTGCGAAAAACTGTTTTTT CASSLGGTGCEKLFF
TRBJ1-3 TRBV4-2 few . TGTGCCAGCAGCCAAAATACGGGGAGTGGAAACACCATATATTTT CASSQNTGSGNTIYF
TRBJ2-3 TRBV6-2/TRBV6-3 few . TGTGCCAGCTCCTACGCTGGCACAGATACGCAGTATTTT CASSYAGTDTQYF
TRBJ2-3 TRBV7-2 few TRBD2 TGTGCCAGCAGCTTAGGTACTAGCGGGGGTCTCACAGATACGCAGTATTTT CASSLGTSGGLTDTQYF
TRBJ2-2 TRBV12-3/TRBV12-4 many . TGTGCCAGCAGTTTTAACCGGGATCCTAACACCGGGGAGCTGTTTTTT CASSFNRDPNTGELFF
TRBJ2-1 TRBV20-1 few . TGCAGTGCTAGAACGGGATCCGCGGAACAGTACAATGAGCAGTTCTTC CSARTGSAEQYNEQFF
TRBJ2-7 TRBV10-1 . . TGCGCCAGCAGTGATCCCGGGACGGGGGTCTACGAGCAGTACTTC CASSDPGTGVYEQYF